A selection of T cell receptor beta chains follows, all from one sample in a study of blood T cell repertoires in COVID-19. Clones were read by immunoSEQ multiplex PCR, and TCRdb kept only the in-frame ones, dropping some. The sample includes about 50,000 clones, more than 70% of them seen just once. The sequenced sample was peripheral blood. The receptors originated from a woman aged 60-70 years with acute or convalescent COVID-19. The CDR3 runs from the conserved cysteine through the conserved F or W. A D gene is named only where the DNA matches it firmly. Only part of the rows carry a size: once, few, many, or a class if the clone is expanded.

j_gene,d_gene,v_gene,abundance,CDR3nt,CDR3aa
TRBJ1-5,.,TRBV3-1/TRBV3-2,.,TGTGCCAGCAGTCCAGGGAAGGGGCAGCCCCAGCATTTT,CASSPGKGQPQHF
TRBJ2-4,.,TRBV5-1,.,TGCGCCCGCACAGGGTCGGGGGTAGCCAAAAACATTCAGTACTTC,CARTGSGVAKNIQYF
TRBJ2-7,TRBD2,TRBV6-6,.,TGTGCCAGCAGTCCCGCCTTTTCCTTTAGCGGGAGGTCCCTTGCCTACGAGCAGTACTTC,CASSPAFSFSGRSLAYEQYF
TRBJ2-2,.,TRBV6-4,.,TGTGCCAGCAGTGCCTCTCCAGGGACCGGGGAGCTGTTTTTT,CASSASPGTGELFF
TRBJ1-6,.,TRBV7-6,.,TGTGCCAGCAGCTTAGGGGTTCCGGGGAATTCACCCCTCCACTTT,CASSLGVPGNSPLHF
TRBJ1-5,.,TRBV3-1/TRBV3-2,.,TGTGCCAGCAGCCAACAGGGGAACAATCAGCCCCAGCATTTT,CASSQQGNNQPQHF
TRBJ2-3,TRBD2,TRBV27,once,TGTGCCAGCATGTTCTTAGGGAGGGCCCCTTATATACCGCAGTATTTT,CASMFLGRAPYIPQYF
TRBJ1-2,.,TRBV3-1/TRBV3-2,.,TGTGCCAGCAGCCCCGCAGAGACTTATGGCTACACCTTC,CASSPAETYGYTF
TRBJ1-6,TRBD1,TRBV19,.,TGTGCCAGTAGACAGGGGGTATTGGGTTCACCCCTCCACTTT,CASRQGVLGSPLHF
TRBJ2-7,.,TRBV6-6,once,TGTGCCAGCAGCCGATATCTCGGGGTCGGATACGAGCAGTACTTC,CASSRYLGVGYEQYF
TRBJ1-4,TRBD1,TRBV4-1,.,TGCGCCAGCAGCCACATCGGACAGGGGTCGGAAAAACTGTTTTTT,CASSHIGQGSEKLFF
TRBJ1-4,TRBD1,TRBV7-6,few,TGTGCCAGCAGCTCTCTAATAAGCCACAGGGGGCGAAATGAAAAACTGTTTTTT,CASSSLISHRGRNEKLFF
TRBJ1-2,.,TRBV6-2/TRBV6-3,once,TGTGCCAGCAGTTTCCGGGACTATGGCTACACCTTC,CASSFRDYGYTF
TRBJ2-6,.,TRBV18,.,TGTGCCAGCTCACCACAAGGGGCCGCCTCTGGGGCCAACGTCCTGACTTTC,CASSPQGAASGANVLTF
TRBJ2-1,.,TRBV12-3/TRBV12-4,.,TGTGCCAGCACCCTTATAAACAATGAGCAGTTCTTC,CASTLINNEQFF
TRBJ2-1,.,TRBV7-9,.,TGTGCCAGCAGCCCTAGGGGGACAACAACAAATGAGCAGTTCTTC,CASSPRGTTTNEQFF
TRBJ1-3,.,TRBV9,once,TGTGCCAGCAGCCCAATCCCCCTTACAGGGACGGGAAACACCATATATTTT,CASSPIPLTGTGNTIYF
TRBJ2-3,TRBD2,TRBV19,.,TGTGCCAGTAGAAAAATGGGGCAGGGAGGGAGGATGAGGCAGTATTTT,CASRKMGQGGRMRQYF